The source of this T cell receptor (beta chain) is a study of blood T cell repertoires in COVID-19. Study context: From the United States, Italy and Spain came samples of acute and convalescent COVID-19. PBMCs, B-cell-depleted T cells, or T cells were the source of the cDNA or gDNA that made up the material.

Cohorts were determined from participant-reported clinical history. The CDR3 contains 13 residues. The germline CDR1 and CDR2 sequences are SGDLS and YYNGEE. Trimming pared 0 bases from V and 16 bases from J, leaving 14 bases between. In the source study's methods: Amplification of reference gene primers provided the estimated nucleated cell counts. Measured with immunoSEQ multiplex PCR; TCRdb has only the in-frame clones, and not every one. That table furnishes V, J and clone size, whereas the DNA furnished D and trimming. The sample records some 340,000 clones, roughly nine tenths being singletons. The specimen was PBMCs or T cells enriched from blood (not recorded which). The origin of this receptor is a woman in her twenties or thirties who had been exposed to COVID-19. V and J are TRBV9 and TRBJ1-6, with a weak D call TRBD1 (6 bases). CDR3 in amino acids: CASSVGPGAVLHF. Written as DNA, the CDR3 is TGTGCCAGCAGCGTAGGTCCAGGGGCAGTTCTCCACTTT.